A single sample gave rise to the 27 T cell receptor beta chains below, sequenced in a study of a mutant IDH1 vaccine in newly diagnosed glioma. As for time point: baseline, week 1 (first vaccination visit). Indicated treatment: pre-vaccination baseline after standard-of-care therapy. Profiling relied on immunoSEQ multiplex PCR, and the TCRdb table lists in-frame clones only, not all of them. The data show approximately 88,000 clones, about four fifths seen once. The sample consisted of PBMCs, taken from a glioma patient treated with radiotherapy, temozolomide or both. The receptors come from a middle-aged man with glioma.

The chain links TRBV19 to TRBJ2-2; no clear D. CDR3 size: 11 residues. Germline CDR1 is LNHDA and CDR2 is SQIVND (reference sequence). The germline V and J ends were trimmed by 5 bases and 5 bases, with 3 bases remaining between them. CDR3 residues: CASSQTGELFF. The CDR3 coding sequence is TGTGCCAGTAGTCAGACCGGGGAGCTGTTTTTT.

V is TRBV30 and J is TRBJ2-7, with 10 bases matching TRBD2. J gave up 3 bases and V 5 bases, and 7 bases lay outside the gene matches. The germline V gene encodes CDR1 GTSNPN and CDR2 SVGIG (reference sequence). CDR3 length: 14 amino acids. CDR3 sequence: CAWAGTSAYYEQYF. The DNA of the CDR3 is TGTGCCTGGGCCGGGACTAGCGCCTACTACGAGCAGTACTTC.

This chain connects TRBV30 to TRBJ1-2; no reliable D call. Germline CDR1 is GTSNPN and CDR2 is SVGIG (reference sequence). This CDR3 has 15 amino acids. The V gene lost 0 bases and the J gene lost 8 bases, with 19 bases spanning the gap. In DNA form, the CDR3 reads TGTGCCTGGAGTGTAGCGGTCGGAGGAACGCAGGGCTACACCTTC. It encodes CAWSVAVGGTQGYTF.

V is TRBV4-3 and J is TRBJ1-4, with 8 nucleotides matching TRBD1. Germline values: CDR1 LGHNA, CDR2 YSLEER. The CDR3 length is 17 residues. V trimming: 0 bases; J trimming: 6 bases; junction bases outside the gene matches: 9. CDR3 residues: CASSQDSGRTGYEKLFF. The CDR3 DNA follows: TGCGCCAGCAGCCAAGATAGCGGACGGACAGGGTATGAAAAACTGTTTTTT.

The CDR3 region has the DNA TGTGCCAGCAAACAGGGGCCCAAAAACATTCAGTACTTC. It encodes CASKQGPKNIQYF. V is TRBV6-5 and J is TRBJ2-4; 7 nucleotides line up with TRBD1. Germline CDR1 reads MNHEY; CDR2 reads SVGAGI. J was trimmed by 2 bases and V by 7 bases; bases with no gene match: 2. The CDR3 covers 13 residues.

The chain employs TRBV2 and TRBJ1-2; D is uncertain. Trimming took off 0 bases at V and 0 bases at J, with 8 bases between the two ends. Per germline, CDR1 SNHLY and CDR2 FYNNEI. The CDR3 sequence is 15 residues long. The CDR3 DNA reads as TGTGCCAGCAGTGAAGCGCTTACATCTAACTATGGCTACACCTTC. Residues: CASSEALTSNYGYTF.

The chain recombines TRBV30 with TRBJ2-1, with 9 bases lining up with TRBD1. The CDR3 spans 16 residues. The junction had 4 bases not matched to a gene; V was cut back by 0 bases and J by 1 base. The germline gives CDR1 GTSNPN, CDR2 SVGIG (reference sequence). The CDR3 region has the DNA TGTGCCTGGAGTGTATTGGGACAGGGTTCCTACAATGAGCAGTTCTTC. It translates to CAWSVLGQGSYNEQFF.

The J gene is TRBJ2-5, the V gene TRBV7-2; weak D call: TRBD1 (5 bases). With the DNA end fitting TRBJ2-7 better, the J assignment may be wrong. The germline V gene has CDR1 SGHTA and CDR2 FQGNSA. CDR3 length: 13 residues. CDR3 sequence reads: CASSFGASYEQYF. CDR3 coding DNA: TGTGCCAGCAGCTTTGGGGCCTCCTACGAGCAGTACTTC.

This clone was counted a few times. The rearrangement joins TRBV6-1 to TRBJ1-5, with a weak D call TRBD1 (5 bases). V was pared by 8 bases and J by 0 bases, with 11 bases between. CDR1 is MNHNS, CDR2 SASEGT, per germline. The CDR3 is 14 amino acids. The CDR3 reads CASGGEYSNQPQHF. The CDR3, as DNA: TGTGCCAGCGGAGGGGAGTATAGCAATCAGCCCCAGCATTTT.

The V call is TRBV6-6, the J call TRBJ2-7; 10 bases line up with TRBD1. This CDR3 is built from 14 residues. Germline CDR1 MNHNY, CDR2 SVGAGI (reference sequence). Unmatched junction bases numbered 5, after V lost 7 bases and J lost 2 bases. The CDR3 bases are TGTGCCAGCATTTCCGGGACAGGGGCCTACGAGCAGTACTTC. The encoded protein is CASISGTGAYEQYF.

The chain combines TRBV18 with TRBJ1-4, with 7 bases aligning to TRBD1. This CDR3 region has 15 residues. V lost 5 bases and J lost 6; bases outside the gene matches: 9. Per germline, CDR1 KGHSH and CDR2 LQKENI. CDR3 sequence (DNA): TGTGCCAGCTCAGATAGGGACAGCCTTCATGAAAAACTGTTTTTT. The encoded protein is CASSDRDSLHEKLFF.

The chain links TRBV11-2 to TRBJ2-7; 11 nucleotides line up with TRBD1. CDR1 SGHAT and CDR2 FQNNGV come from the germline V gene. The CDR3 is 15 amino acids. V lost 4 bases, J lost 6 bases, and 8 bases stayed unmatched. Written as DNA, the CDR3 is TGTGCCAGCAGCTCCCGGGACAGGGGGGGCCTCGAGCAGTACTTC. Its translation is CASSSRDRGGLEQYF.

The chain uses TRBV5-1 and TRBJ2-5; 12 bases are shared with TRBD2. CDR1 is SGHRS, CDR2 YFSETQ, per germline. Trimming took 7 bases from V and 5 from J; bases not matched to a gene: 12. This CDR3 is built from 16 residues. The CDR3 bases are TGCGCCAGCGGCTCGAGCCCTGGACTAGCGGGGGAGACCCAGTACTTC. It encodes CASGSSPGLAGETQYF.

The chain combines TRBV4-3 with TRBJ1-1; D perhaps matches TRBD1 (6 bases). This CDR3 comprises 15 residues. Deletions cut 0 bases from V and 3 bases from J, with 11 bases between. Looked up from germline, CDR1 is LGHNA and CDR2 is YSLEER. The CDR3 reads CASSQDWEGDTEAFF. The CDR3 DNA reads TGCGCCAGCAGCCAAGATTGGGAGGGGGACACTGAAGCTTTCTTT.

The rearrangement joins TRBV7-3 to TRBJ2-1, with 10 bases lining up with TRBD2. CDR1 and CDR2 (germline): SGHTA, FQGTGA. This CDR3 has 15 residues. The J segment lost 4 bases and the V segment lost 5 bases, leaving 5 bases of the junction unmatched. As DNA, the CDR3 is TGTGCCAGCAGCCCCGGGACTAGCGAGTACAATGAGCAGTTCTTC. This encodes CASSPGTSEYNEQFF.

This clone was seen once. The genes are TRBV5-1 and TRBJ2-3; TRBD1 aligns across 11 bases. The length of the CDR3 is 17 residues. Germline values: CDR1 SGHRS, CDR2 YFSETQ. Trimming took 0 bases from V and 6 from J; bases not matched to a gene: 9. The chain's CDR3 is CASSLGPGQGVGDTQYF. Written as DNA, the CDR3 is TGCGCCAGCAGCTTGGGCCCGGGACAGGGGGTTGGGGATACGCAGTATTTT. Full variable domain (remainder filled in from reference TRBV5-1 and TRBJ2-3): KAGVTQTPRYLIKTRGQQVTLSCSPISGHRSVSWYQQTPGQGLQFLFEYFSETQRNKGNFPGRFSGRQFSNSRSEMNVSTLELGDSALYLCASSLGPGQGVGDTQYFGPGTRLTVL.

This chain joins TRBV28 and TRBJ1-3; D perhaps matches TRBD1 (5 bases). Germline V gives CDR1 MDHEN, CDR2 SYDVKM. The CDR3 sequence is 14 residues long. Trimming stripped 6 bases from V and 4 bases from J, with 13 bases between. The CDR3 loop reads CASRSEGTGNTIYF. The CDR3 region has the DNA TGTGCCAGCAGATCAGAGGGGACGGGAAACACCATATATTTT.

This clone was seen once. J is TRBJ2-7 and V is TRBV6-5; D ambiguous. The CDR3 is 13 amino acids. Looked up from germline, CDR1 is MNHEY and CDR2 is SVGAGI. Deletions cut 0 bases from V and 7 bases from J, with 10 bases between. The CDR3 region has the DNA TGTGCCAGCAGTTACTCTGTACCTACGGAGCAGTACTTC. Amino acid sequence: CASSYSVPTEQYF.

The rearrangement links TRBV30 to TRBJ2-5; TRBD1 matches at 9 bases. Unmatched junction bases numbered 15, after V lost 8 bases and J lost 5 bases. CDR1 is GTSNPN, CDR2 SVGIG, per germline (reference sequence). CDR3 length: 15 amino acids. The CDR3 region is CAGGTGGSRWETQYF. For the CDR3, the DNA is TGTGCCGGAGGAACAGGGGGCAGCAGGTGGGAGACCCAGTACTTC.

The CDR3 spells CASSLGGTDNYGYTF. CDR3 coding DNA: TGTGCCAGCTCACTGGGTGGGACGGACAACTATGGCTACACCTTC. The V and J genes are TRBV18 and TRBJ1-2; maybe TRBD1 (5 bases). The germline V gene has CDR1 KGHSH and CDR2 LQKENI. There are 15 residues in the CDR3. Trimming left V 4 bases short and J 2 bases short, with 14 bases between.

A single count supports this clone. The V and J genes are TRBV30 and TRBJ2-4; 9 bases align to TRBD2. The V and J ends lost 3 bases and 1 base, in that order; junction bases with no gene match: 4. The CDR3 spans 15 residues. The germline V gene encodes CDR1 GTSNPN and CDR2 SVGIG (reference sequence). The DNA of the CDR3 is TGTGCCTGGAGACCGGCGGGGGGGGCCAAAAACATTCAGTACTTC. It yields the protein CAWRPAGGAKNIQYF.

This chain uses TRBV11-2 with TRBJ2-7; D uncertain. V gave up 5 bases and J gave up 2 bases, with 16 bases separating them. This CDR3 region has 15 residues. From germline, CDR1 is SGHAT and CDR2 FQNNGV. CDR3 residues: CASSEITKKAYEQYF. As DNA, the CDR3 is TGTGCCAGCAGCGAGATTACTAAGAAAGCCTACGAGCAGTACTTC.

Comment on this clone: At one of its ends the junction is not consistent with the germline gene, which may arise from a read error. The gene calls are TRBV5-6 and TRBJ1-4; D possibly corresponds to TRBD1 (5 bases). The CDR3 totals 12 residues. Germline lookup yields CDR1 SGHDT and CDR2 YYEEEE. Written as DNA, the CDR3 is TGTGCCAGCAGCCGCTTGATAGGGGTCCCCCATTTT. The encoded protein is CASSRLIGVPHF. The variable domain in full, with the rest retrieved from reference TRBV5-6 and TRBJ1-4, is DAGVTQSPTHLIKTRGQQVTLRCSPKSGHDTVSWYQQALGQGPQFIFQYYEEEERQRGNFPDRFSGHQFPNYSSELNVNALLLGDSALYLCASSRLIGVPHFGSGTQLSVL.

V usage is TRBV27 and J usage is TRBJ2-3, with D maybe TRBD1 (5 bases). Looked up from germline, CDR1 is MNHEY and CDR2 is SMNVEV (reference sequence). The CDR3 contains 14 residues. V lost 6 bases and J lost 4, with 14 bases in between. The CDR3 DNA follows: TGTGCCAGCAGCCAAGGGGCAGCTTCAGATACGCAGTATTTT. The encoded protein is CASSQGAASDTQYF.

This clone was recorded once. This rearrangement joins TRBV4-2 to TRBJ1-4; no definite D call. The CDR3 runs 14 residues. V was pared by 1 base and J by 9 bases, with 12 bases between. Germline CDR1 and CDR2: LGHNA and YNFKEQ. The chain's CDR3 is CASSQGGLMKKLFF. Written as DNA, the CDR3 is TGTGCCAGCAGCCAAGGAGGTTTAATGAAAAAACTGTTTTTT.

This clone was seen a handful of times. This rearrangement joins TRBV7-2 to TRBJ2-7; 10 bases are shared with TRBD1. The CDR3 spans 14 residues. After removal of 5 bases from V and 6 bases from J, the junction contained 7 bases not matched to a gene. Germline V CDR1 and CDR2: SGHTA, FQGNSA. The CDR3 sequence is CASSRRQGAVEQYF. Here the CDR3 DNA reads TGTGCCAGCAGCCGACGACAGGGGGCGGTCGAGCAGTACTTC.

This chain connects TRBV11-3 to TRBJ2-2, with D possibly matching TRBD2 (6 bases). Trimming stripped 1 base from V and 5 bases from J, with 11 bases between. Germline V gene sequence: CDR1 SGHNT, CDR2 YENEEA. This CDR3 contains 15 residues. The CDR3 DNA reads as TGTGCCAGCAGCTTAGTTTCGGGGGATACCGGGGAGCTGTTTTTT. Translated, it gives CASSLVSGDTGELFF.